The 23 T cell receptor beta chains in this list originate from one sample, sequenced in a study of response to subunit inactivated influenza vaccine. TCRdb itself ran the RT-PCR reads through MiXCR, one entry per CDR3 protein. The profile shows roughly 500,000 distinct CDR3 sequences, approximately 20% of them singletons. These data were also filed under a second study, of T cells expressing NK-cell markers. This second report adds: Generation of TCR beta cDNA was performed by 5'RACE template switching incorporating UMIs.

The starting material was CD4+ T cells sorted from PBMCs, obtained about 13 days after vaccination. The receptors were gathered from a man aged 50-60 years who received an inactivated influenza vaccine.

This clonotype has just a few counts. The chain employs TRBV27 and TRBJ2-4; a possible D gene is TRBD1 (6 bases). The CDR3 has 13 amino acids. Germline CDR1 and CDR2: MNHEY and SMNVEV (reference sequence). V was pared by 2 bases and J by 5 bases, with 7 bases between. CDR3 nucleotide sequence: TGTGCCAGCAGTTTACAGGGGCAAAACATTCAGTACTTC. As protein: CASSLQGQNIQYF.

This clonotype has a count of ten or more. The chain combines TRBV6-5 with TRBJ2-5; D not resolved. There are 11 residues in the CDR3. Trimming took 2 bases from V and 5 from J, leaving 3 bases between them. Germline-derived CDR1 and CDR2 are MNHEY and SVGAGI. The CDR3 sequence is CASSYGETQYF. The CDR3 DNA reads TGTGCCAGCAGTTACGGGGAGACCCAGTACTTC.

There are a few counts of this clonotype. CDR3 residues: CASSYGTMNTGELFF. The CDR3 coding sequence is TGTGCCAGCAGTTACGGGACAATGAACACCGGGGAGCTGTTTTTT. V and J are TRBV6-5 and TRBJ2-2; maybe TRBD1 (6 bases). Trimming left V 2 bases short and J 1 base short, with 8 bases between. The CDR3 is made up of 15 amino acids. Germline assignment: CDR1 MNHEY and CDR2 SVGAGI.

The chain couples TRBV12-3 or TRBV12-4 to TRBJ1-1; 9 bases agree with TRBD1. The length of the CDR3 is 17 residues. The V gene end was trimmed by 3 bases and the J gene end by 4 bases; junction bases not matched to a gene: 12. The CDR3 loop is CASSFGGGTGLGTEAFF. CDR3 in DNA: TGTGCCAGCAGTTTTGGAGGAGGGACAGGGTTGGGCACTGAAGCTTTCTTT.

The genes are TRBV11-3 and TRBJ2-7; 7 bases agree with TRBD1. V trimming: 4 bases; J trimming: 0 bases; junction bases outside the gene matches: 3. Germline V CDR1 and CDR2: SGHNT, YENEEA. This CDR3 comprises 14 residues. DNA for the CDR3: TGTGCCAGCAGCTACAGGGGAGACTCCTACGAGCAGTACTTC. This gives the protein CASSYRGDSYEQYF. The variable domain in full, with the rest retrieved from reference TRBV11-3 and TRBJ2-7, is EAGVVQSPRYKIIEKKQPVAFWCNPISGHNTLYWYLQNLGQGPELLIRYENEEAVDDSQLPKDRFSAERLKGVDSTLKIQPAELGDSAVYLCASSYRGDSYEQYFGPGTRLTVT.

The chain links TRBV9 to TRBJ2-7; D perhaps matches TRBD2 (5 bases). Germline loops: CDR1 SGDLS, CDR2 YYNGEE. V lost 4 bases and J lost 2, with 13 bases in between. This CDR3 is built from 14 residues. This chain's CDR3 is CASSPEGVTYEQYF. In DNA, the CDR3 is TGTGCCAGCAGCCCCGAGGGAGTTACCTACGAGCAGTACTTC.

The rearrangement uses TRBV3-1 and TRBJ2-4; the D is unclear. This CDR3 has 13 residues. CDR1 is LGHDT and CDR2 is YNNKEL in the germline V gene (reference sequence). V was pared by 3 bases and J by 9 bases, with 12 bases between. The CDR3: CASSQGRLGIQYF. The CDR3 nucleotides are TGTGCCAGCAGCCAGGGTCGACTTGGCATTCAGTACTTC.

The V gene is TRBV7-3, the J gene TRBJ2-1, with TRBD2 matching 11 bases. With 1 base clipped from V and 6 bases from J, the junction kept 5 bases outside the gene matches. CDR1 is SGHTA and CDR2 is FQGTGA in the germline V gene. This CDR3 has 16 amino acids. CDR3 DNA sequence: TGTGCCAGCAGCTTAAGTGGCCTAGCGGGGGGCAATGAGCAGTTCTTC. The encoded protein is CASSLSGLAGGNEQFF.

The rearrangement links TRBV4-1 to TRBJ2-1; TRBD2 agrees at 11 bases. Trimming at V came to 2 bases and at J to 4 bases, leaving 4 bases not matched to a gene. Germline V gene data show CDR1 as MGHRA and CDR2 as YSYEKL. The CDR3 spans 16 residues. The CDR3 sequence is CASSQPGLAEYNEQFF. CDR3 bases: TGCGCCAGCAGCCAACCGGGACTAGCGGAATACAATGAGCAGTTCTTC.

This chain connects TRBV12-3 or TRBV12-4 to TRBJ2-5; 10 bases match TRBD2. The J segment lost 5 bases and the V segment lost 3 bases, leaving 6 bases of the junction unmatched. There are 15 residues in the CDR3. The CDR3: CASSFRAGGPETQYF. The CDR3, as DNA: TGTGCCAGCAGTTTCAGAGCGGGAGGGCCGGAGACCCAGTACTTC.

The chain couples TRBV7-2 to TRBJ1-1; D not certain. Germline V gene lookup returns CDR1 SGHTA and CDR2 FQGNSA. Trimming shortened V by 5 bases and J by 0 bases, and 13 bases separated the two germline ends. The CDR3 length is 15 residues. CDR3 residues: CASSARTPLNTEAFF. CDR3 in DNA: TGTGCCAGCAGCGCCCGTACGCCCTTGAACACTGAAGCTTTCTTT.

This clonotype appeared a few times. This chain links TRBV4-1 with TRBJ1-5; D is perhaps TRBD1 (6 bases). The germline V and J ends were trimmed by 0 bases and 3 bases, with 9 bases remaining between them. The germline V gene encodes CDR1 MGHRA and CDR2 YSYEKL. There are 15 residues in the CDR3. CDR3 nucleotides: TGCGCCAGCAGCCAAGATTACAGGGTCAATCAGCCCCAGCATTTT. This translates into CASSQDYRVNQPQHF.

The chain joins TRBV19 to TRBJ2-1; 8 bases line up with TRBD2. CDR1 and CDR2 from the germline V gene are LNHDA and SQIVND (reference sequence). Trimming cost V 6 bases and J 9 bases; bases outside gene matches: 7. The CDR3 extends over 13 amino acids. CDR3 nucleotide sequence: TGTGCCAGTAGCAGCGGGAGCAGGGGTGAGCAGTTCTTC. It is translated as CASSSGSRGEQFF.

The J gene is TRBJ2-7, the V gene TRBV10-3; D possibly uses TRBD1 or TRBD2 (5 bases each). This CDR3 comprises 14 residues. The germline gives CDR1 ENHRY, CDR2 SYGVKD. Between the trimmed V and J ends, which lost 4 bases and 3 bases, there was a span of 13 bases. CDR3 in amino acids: CAISGGVSGYEQYF. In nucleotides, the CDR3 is TGTGCCATCAGTGGAGGGGTTTCGGGCTACGAGCAGTACTTC.

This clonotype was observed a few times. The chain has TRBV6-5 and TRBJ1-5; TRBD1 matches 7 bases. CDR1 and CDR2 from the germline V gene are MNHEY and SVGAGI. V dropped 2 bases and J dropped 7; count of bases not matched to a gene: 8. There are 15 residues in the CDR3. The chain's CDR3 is CASSYGAGGGQPQHF. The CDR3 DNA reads TGTGCCAGCAGTTACGGGGCAGGGGGGGGACAGCCCCAGCATTTT.

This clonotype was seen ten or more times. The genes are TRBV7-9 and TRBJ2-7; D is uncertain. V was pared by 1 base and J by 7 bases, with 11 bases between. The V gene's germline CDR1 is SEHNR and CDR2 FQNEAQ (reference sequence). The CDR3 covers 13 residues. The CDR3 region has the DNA TGTGCCAGCAGCTTAGACAGCACCTGGGAGCAGTACTTC. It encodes CASSLDSTWEQYF.

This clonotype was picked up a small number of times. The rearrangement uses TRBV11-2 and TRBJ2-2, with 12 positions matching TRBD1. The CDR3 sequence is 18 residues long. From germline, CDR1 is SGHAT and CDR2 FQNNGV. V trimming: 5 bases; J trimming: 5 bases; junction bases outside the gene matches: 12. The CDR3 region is CASSNRDRGRLGTGELFF. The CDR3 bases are TGTGCCAGCAGCAACCGGGACAGGGGGCGCCTAGGGACCGGGGAGCTGTTTTTT.

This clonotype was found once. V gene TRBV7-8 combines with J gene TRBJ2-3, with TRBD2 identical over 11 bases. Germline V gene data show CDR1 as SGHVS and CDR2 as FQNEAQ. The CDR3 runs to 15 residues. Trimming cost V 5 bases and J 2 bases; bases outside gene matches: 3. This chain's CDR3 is CASSPSGGPTDTQYF. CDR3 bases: TGTGCCAGCAGCCCTAGCGGGGGGCCCACAGATACGCAGTATTTT.

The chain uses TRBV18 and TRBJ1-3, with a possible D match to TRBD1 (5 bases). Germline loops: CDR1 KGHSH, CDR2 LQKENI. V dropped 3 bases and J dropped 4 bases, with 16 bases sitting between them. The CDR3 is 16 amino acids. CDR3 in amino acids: CASSPLREPSGNTIYF. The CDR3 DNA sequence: TGTGCCAGCTCACCGCTCAGGGAGCCCTCCGGAAACACCATATATTTT.

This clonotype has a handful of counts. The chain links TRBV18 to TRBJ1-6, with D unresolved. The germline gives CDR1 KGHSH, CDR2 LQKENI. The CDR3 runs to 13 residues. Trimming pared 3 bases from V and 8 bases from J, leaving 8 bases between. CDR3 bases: TGTGCCAGCTCACCCCAGGCTGATTCACCCCTCCACTTT. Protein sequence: CASSPQADSPLHF.

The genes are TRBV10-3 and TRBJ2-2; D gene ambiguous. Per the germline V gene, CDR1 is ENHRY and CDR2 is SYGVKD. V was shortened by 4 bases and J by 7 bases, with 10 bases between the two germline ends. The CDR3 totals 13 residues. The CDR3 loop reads CAISAAILGELFF. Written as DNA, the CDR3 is TGTGCCATCAGTGCGGCTATCCTCGGGGAGCTGTTTTTT.

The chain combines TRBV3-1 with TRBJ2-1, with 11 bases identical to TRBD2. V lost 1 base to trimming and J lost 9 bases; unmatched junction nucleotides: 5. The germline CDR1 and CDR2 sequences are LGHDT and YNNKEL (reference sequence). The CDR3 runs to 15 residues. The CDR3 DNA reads TGTGCCAGCAGCCAAGGGCCTAGCGGGAGGAGTGAGCAGTTCTTC. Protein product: CASSQGPSGRSEQFF.

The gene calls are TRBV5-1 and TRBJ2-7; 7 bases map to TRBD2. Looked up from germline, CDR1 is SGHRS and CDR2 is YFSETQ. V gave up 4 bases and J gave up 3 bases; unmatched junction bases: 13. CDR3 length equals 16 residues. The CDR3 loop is CASSNPSGMDLYEQYF. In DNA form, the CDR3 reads TGCGCCAGCAGCAACCCGAGCGGGATGGACCTCTACGAGCAGTACTTC.